This is a list of T cell receptor beta chains from one sample in a study of a mutant IDH1 vaccine in newly diagnosed glioma. Assay used: immunoSEQ multiplex PCR; TCRdb lists only in-frame clones, some missing. The data hold about 50,000 clones, with over 75% observed a single time. Which antigens these TCRs recognize remains unknown. The input for sequencing was PBMCs, taken from a glioma patient whose treatment included an IDH1 peptide vaccine. Every receptor here comes from a woman in her forties with glioma. Some clones in this sample may be carry-over from other donors' samples. CDR3s include the opening cysteine and the closing phenylalanine or tryptophan. The D gene is left open where the match is weak. Expanded clones get a size class; other rows say once, few or many, or leave the size out.

clone size: .; CDR3 length: 16; D gene: .; V gene: TRBV7-2; J gene: TRBJ2-4; CDR3 protein: CASSLGLGRAKNIQYF; CDR3 DNA: TGTGCCAGCAGCTTAGGCCTGGGGCGGGCCAAAAACATTCAGTACTTC
clone size: few; CDR3 length: 16; D gene: .; V gene: TRBV7-8; J gene: TRBJ2-3; CDR3 protein: CASSLALGSSTDTQYF; CDR3 DNA: TGTGCCAGCAGCTTAGCCCTAGGAAGTAGCACAGATACGCAGTATTTT
clone size: .; CDR3 length: 12; D gene: .; V gene: TRBV7-9; J gene: TRBJ1-2; CDR3 protein: CASSLGGYGYTF; CDR3 DNA: TGTGCCAGCAGCTTAGGGGGATATGGCTACACCTTC
clone size: .; CDR3 length: 15; D gene: .; V gene: TRBV7-9; J gene: TRBJ1-3; CDR3 protein: CASSTQVSSGNTIYF; CDR3 DNA: TGTGCCAGCAGCACTCAGGTTTCCTCTGGAAACACCATATATTTT
clone size: .; CDR3 length: 22; D gene: TRBD2; V gene: TRBV4-2; J gene: TRBJ2-5; CDR3 protein: CASSQDGGRGRGLAGGQETQYF; CDR3 DNA: TGTGCCAGCAGCCAAGATGGGGGCCGGGGGCGTGGATTAGCGGGGGGCCAAGAGACCCAGTACTTC
clone size: few; CDR3 length: 14; D gene: .; V gene: TRBV7-2; J gene: TRBJ1-6; CDR3 protein: CASSLATYNSPLHF; CDR3 DNA: TGTGCCAGCAGCTTAGCTACCTATAATTCACCCCTCCACTTT
clone size: .; CDR3 length: 15; D gene: TRBD1; V gene: TRBV19; J gene: TRBJ1-3; CDR3 protein: CTSSTLQGRGNTIYF; CDR3 DNA: TGTACCAGTAGTACCCTACAGGGGCGCGGAAACACCATATATTTT
clone size: .; CDR3 length: 12; D gene: .; V gene: TRBV5-6; J gene: TRBJ2-7; CDR3 protein: CASSFQNYEQYF; CDR3 DNA: TGTGCCAGCAGCTTTCAGAACTACGAGCAGTACTTC
clone size: .; CDR3 length: 15; D gene: .; V gene: TRBV7-7; J gene: TRBJ2-3; CDR3 protein: CASSPGGGATDTQYF; CDR3 DNA: TGTGCTAGCAGTCCAGGCGGGGGCGCGACAGATACGCAGTATTTT
clone size: few; CDR3 length: 15; D gene: TRBD1; V gene: TRBV6-5; J gene: TRBJ1-5; CDR3 protein: CASSSVRGRGQPQHF; CDR3 DNA: TGTGCCAGCAGTTCCGTTAGGGGGCGAGGTCAGCCCCAGCATTTT
clone size: .; CDR3 length: 15; D gene: TRBD1; V gene: TRBV5-1; J gene: TRBJ1-4; CDR3 protein: CASSLTGVQTEKLFF; CDR3 DNA: TGCGCCAGCAGCCTCACAGGGGTACAGACTGAAAAACTGTTTTTT
clone size: .; CDR3 length: 16; D gene: .; V gene: TRBV11-2; J gene: TRBJ2-3; CDR3 protein: CASSLGSRAETDTQYF; CDR3 DNA: TGTGCCAGCAGCTTAGGGAGCAGGGCGGAGACAGATACGCAGTATTTT
clone size: .; CDR3 length: 14; D gene: .; V gene: TRBV11-2; J gene: TRBJ1-1; CDR3 protein: CASSYREGGTEAFF; CDR3 DNA: TGTGCCAGCAGCTACCGAGAGGGCGGCACTGAAGCTTTCTTT
clone size: few; CDR3 length: 12; D gene: .; V gene: TRBV6-5; J gene: TRBJ1-4; CDR3 protein: CASMHLLAKLFF; CDR3 DNA: TGTGCCAGCATGCACCTTTTGGCAAAACTGTTTTTT
clone size: .; CDR3 length: 16; D gene: .; V gene: TRBV21-1; J gene: TRBJ2-1; CDR3 protein: CASSKEGRGFYNEQFF; CDR3 DNA: TGTGCCAGCAGCAAAGAAGGGCGGGGGTTCTACAATGAGCAGTTCTTC
clone size: .; CDR3 length: 14; D gene: TRBD1; V gene: TRBV9; J gene: TRBJ2-7; CDR3 protein: CASSPGTGSYEQYF; CDR3 DNA: TGTGCCAGCAGCCCTGGGACAGGATCCTACGAGCAGTACTTC
clone size: .; CDR3 length: 13; D gene: .; V gene: TRBV10-2; J gene: TRBJ1-2; CDR3 protein: CASSYDSVYGYTF; CDR3 DNA: TGCGCCAGCAGTTATGACAGTGTCTATGGCTACACCTTC
clone size: .; CDR3 length: 16; D gene: TRBD1; V gene: TRBV5-1; J gene: TRBJ1-6; CDR3 protein: CASSLQGQGPNSPLHF; CDR3 DNA: TGCGCCAGCAGCTTACAAGGACAGGGACCAAATTCACCCCTCCACTTT
clone size: .; CDR3 length: 17; D gene: .; V gene: TRBV7-9; J gene: TRBJ1-4; CDR3 protein: CASSPLPGRPTNEKLFF; CDR3 DNA: TGTGCCAGCAGCCCGCTCCCGGGACGACCAACTAATGAAAAACTGTTTTTT
clone size: .; CDR3 length: 13; D gene: .; V gene: TRBV30; J gene: TRBJ2-7; CDR3 protein: CAWSHGTSTEQYF; CDR3 DNA: TGTGCCTGGAGTCACGGGACCTCCACCGAGCAGTACTTC
clone size: .; CDR3 length: 15; D gene: .; V gene: TRBV19; J gene: TRBJ1-1; CDR3 protein: CASSIELTMDTEAFF; CDR3 DNA: TGTGCCAGTAGTATTGAACTGACTATGGACACTGAAGCTTTCTTT
clone size: .; CDR3 length: 13; D gene: .; V gene: TRBV5-1; J gene: TRBJ1-2; CDR3 protein: CASSPDSFYGYTF; CDR3 DNA: TGCGCCAGCAGCCCGGACAGTTTCTATGGCTACACCTTC
clone size: .; CDR3 length: 14; D gene: TRBD1; V gene: TRBV7-1; J gene: TRBJ1-1; CDR3 protein: CASRGTGGQTEAFF; CDR3 DNA: TGTGCCAGCAGAGGGACAGGGGGTCAGACTGAAGCTTTCTTT
clone size: few; CDR3 length: 15; D gene: .; V gene: TRBV7-9; J gene: TRBJ1-1; CDR3 protein: CASSTPEGLNTEAFF; CDR3 DNA: TGTGCCAGCAGCACCCCGGAGGGATTAAACACTGAAGCTTTCTTT
clone size: .; CDR3 length: 12; D gene: .; V gene: TRBV5-1; J gene: TRBJ2-7; CDR3 protein: CASSLTPYEQYF; CDR3 DNA: TGCGCCAGCAGCCTGACCCCCTACGAGCAGTACTTC
clone size: .; CDR3 length: 15; D gene: TRBD2; V gene: TRBV19; J gene: TRBJ2-7; CDR3 protein: CASSLGLAGTYEQYF; CDR3 DNA: TGTGCCAGTAGTTTGGGACTAGCGGGGACCTACGAGCAGTACTTC
clone size: .; CDR3 length: 12; D gene: .; V gene: TRBV27; J gene: TRBJ1-2; CDR3 protein: CASSSGHHGYTF; CDR3 DNA: TGTGCCAGCAGTTCAGGGCATCATGGCTACACCTTC
clone size: .; CDR3 length: 12; D gene: .; V gene: TRBV7-9; J gene: TRBJ2-3; CDR3 protein: CASSLDTDTQYF; CDR3 DNA: TGTGCCAGCAGCCTTGACACAGATACGCAGTATTTT
clone size: .; CDR3 length: 16; D gene: TRBD2; V gene: TRBV4-2; J gene: TRBJ2-1; CDR3 protein: CASSLSGGTGSNEQFF; CDR3 DNA: TGTGCCAGCAGCCTAAGCGGGGGGACCGGCTCCAATGAGCAGTTCTTC
clone size: once; CDR3 length: 14; D gene: .; V gene: TRBV30; J gene: TRBJ1-2; CDR3 protein: CAWSVDGSNYGYTF; CDR3 DNA: TGTGCCTGGAGTGTGGACGGATCTAACTATGGCTACACCTTC
clone size: .; CDR3 length: 13; D gene: .; V gene: TRBV30; J gene: TRBJ2-7; CDR3 protein: CAWSTGLTYEQYF; CDR3 DNA: TGTGCCTGGAGTACTGGACTTACCTACGAGCAGTACTTC
clone size: .; CDR3 length: 10; D gene: .; V gene: TRBV29-1; J gene: TRBJ2-1; CDR3 protein: CSVEYNEQFF; CDR3 DNA: TGCAGCGTTGAGTACAATGAGCAGTTCTTC
clone size: .; CDR3 length: 14; D gene: .; V gene: TRBV6-6; J gene: TRBJ1-5; CDR3 protein: CASSDRTVAGPQHF; CDR3 DNA: TGTGCCAGCAGTGACCGGACTGTAGCTGGCCCCCAGCATTTT
clone size: few; CDR3 length: 14; D gene: TRBD1; V gene: TRBV4-1; J gene: TRBJ1-5; CDR3 protein: CASSQVAGGRPQHF; CDR3 DNA: TGCGCCAGCAGCCAAGTCGCAGGGGGGAGGCCCCAGCATTTT
clone size: .; CDR3 length: 12; D gene: TRBD1; V gene: TRBV10-3; J gene: TRBJ1-2; CDR3 protein: CAIGTGRDGYTF; CDR3 DNA: TGTGCCATCGGGACAGGGAGGGATGGCTACACCTTC
clone size: .; CDR3 length: 13; D gene: .; V gene: TRBV5-6; J gene: TRBJ1-3; CDR3 protein: CASLRRPGNTIYF; CDR3 DNA: TGTGCCAGTCTACGTCGGCCTGGAAACACCATATATTTT
clone size: few; CDR3 length: 15; D gene: .; V gene: TRBV10-3; J gene: TRBJ1-6; CDR3 protein: CAISEIGQEGSPLHF; CDR3 DNA: TGTGCCATCAGTGAAATAGGTCAGGAAGGTTCACCCCTCCACTTT
clone size: .; CDR3 length: 15; D gene: .; V gene: TRBV6-5; J gene: TRBJ1-1; CDR3 protein: CASKSGRQQNTEAFF; CDR3 DNA: TGTGCCAGCAAAAGTGGGCGACAGCAGAACACTGAAGCTTTCTTT
clone size: .; CDR3 length: 14; D gene: TRBD1; V gene: TRBV11-2; J gene: TRBJ1-6; CDR3 protein: CASSYTGGNTPLHF; CDR3 DNA: TGTGCCAGCAGCTACACAGGGGGTAACACACCCCTCCACTTT
clone size: .; CDR3 length: 14; D gene: TRBD2; V gene: TRBV6-6; J gene: TRBJ2-1; CDR3 protein: CASSYGGGRNEQFF; CDR3 DNA: TGTGCCAGCAGTTACGGGGGGGGTCGTAATGAGCAGTTCTTC
clone size: .; CDR3 length: 17; D gene: TRBD1; V gene: TRBV6-8; J gene: TRBJ2-7; CDR3 protein: CASSYSGRDRCTYEQYF; CDR3 DNA: TGTGCCAGCAGTTACTCGGGGCGGGACAGGTGCACCTACGAGCAGTACTTC
clone size: once; CDR3 length: 15; D gene: .; V gene: TRBV27; J gene: TRBJ2-7; CDR3 protein: CASSFAGAGVSEQYF; CDR3 DNA: TGTGCCAGCAGTTTTGCAGGGGCGGGGGTAAGCGAGCAGTACTTC
clone size: .; CDR3 length: 12; D gene: .; V gene: TRBV2; J gene: TRBJ2-3; CDR3 protein: CASSESRSTQYF; CDR3 DNA: TGTGCCAGCAGTGAGAGCAGGAGTACGCAGTATTTT
clone size: .; CDR3 length: 14; D gene: TRBD1; V gene: TRBV7-9; J gene: TRBJ2-7; CDR3 protein: CASSGDRGYYEQYF; CDR3 DNA: TGTGCCAGCAGCGGGGACAGGGGATACTACGAGCAGTACTTC
clone size: .; CDR3 length: 12; D gene: .; V gene: TRBV10-3; J gene: TRBJ2-1; CDR3 protein: CAISYRNNEQFF; CDR3 DNA: TGTGCCATCTCATACAGAAACAATGAGCAGTTCTTC
clone size: .; CDR3 length: 15; D gene: .; V gene: TRBV2; J gene: TRBJ2-3; CDR3 protein: CASSGRGAATDTQYF; CDR3 DNA: TGTGCCAGCAGTGGTCGCGGGGCAGCCACAGATACGCAGTATTTT
clone size: .; CDR3 length: 15; D gene: .; V gene: TRBV6-6; J gene: TRBJ1-3; CDR3 protein: CASAGYSVSGNTIYF; CDR3 DNA: TGTGCCAGCGCGGGGTACTCCGTCTCTGGAAACACCATATATTTT
clone size: .; CDR3 length: 14; D gene: TRBD1; V gene: TRBV5-4; J gene: TRBJ1-2; CDR3 protein: CASSLGGGGYGYTF; CDR3 DNA: TGTGCCAGCAGCTTGGGAGGGGGCGGTTATGGCTACACCTTC
clone size: .; CDR3 length: 14; D gene: .; V gene: TRBV6-1; J gene: TRBJ1-3; CDR3 protein: CASSVDSLRNTIYF; CDR3 DNA: TGTGCCAGCAGTGTGGACAGTTTGCGAAACACCATATATTTT
clone size: .; CDR3 length: 13; D gene: .; V gene: TRBV9; J gene: TRBJ1-1; CDR3 protein: CASSAGQGSEAFF; CDR3 DNA: TGTGCCAGCAGCGCCGGTCAGGGGTCTGAAGCTTTCTTT
clone size: .; CDR3 length: 15; D gene: TRBD1; V gene: TRBV2; J gene: TRBJ1-1; CDR3 protein: CASRKEQGENTEAFF; CDR3 DNA: TGTGCCAGCAGAAAAGAACAGGGGGAAAACACTGAAGCTTTCTTT
clone size: .; CDR3 length: 15; D gene: .; V gene: TRBV7-9; J gene: TRBJ1-5; CDR3 protein: CASSYSGDKDQPQHF; CDR3 DNA: TGTGCCAGCAGCTACAGTGGAGACAAAGATCAGCCCCAGCATTTT
clone size: .; CDR3 length: 15; D gene: .; V gene: TRBV7-9; J gene: TRBJ2-1; CDR3 protein: CASSSDKVVDNEQFF; CDR3 DNA: TGTGCCAGCAGCAGCGACAAGGTGGTGGACAATGAGCAGTTCTTC